This T cell receptor beta chain appears in the sequencing data of a study of cytomegalovirus exposure and HLA in healthy donors. Study-level results: An Asian-associated ancestry cluster reportedly showed fewer N-insertions than the approximately 700-donor mean in a later analysis.

Both 60 Vbeta primers and 13 Jbeta primers went into the PCR. Per the original data handling: In a later analysis, around 10 million of approximately 81 million unique beta chains occurred in at least two donors. Profiling relied on immunoSEQ multiplex PCR, and the TCRdb table lists in-frame clones only, not all of them. V and J calls and clone size are those listed in that table; D and trimming were worked out from the DNA. This table holds about 88,000 clones, roughly 63% found once. As concerns this clone: Its specificity is not known.

This sequence originates from a middle-aged man in good health and CMV-seronegative. Sequenced input: PBMCs.

In DNA form, the CDR3 reads TGTGCCAGCAGCCTATCGACAGGGCTTGCGGGAGGGTCCTATAATTCACCCCTCCACTTT. Its translation is CASSLSTGLAGGSYNSPLHF. V is TRBV5-4 and J is TRBJ1-6; 7 bases match TRBD1. The CDR3 has 20 residues. Germline CDR1 SGHNT, CDR2 YYREEE (reference sequence). V shed 4 bases and J 1 base; nucleotides not matched to a gene: 17.